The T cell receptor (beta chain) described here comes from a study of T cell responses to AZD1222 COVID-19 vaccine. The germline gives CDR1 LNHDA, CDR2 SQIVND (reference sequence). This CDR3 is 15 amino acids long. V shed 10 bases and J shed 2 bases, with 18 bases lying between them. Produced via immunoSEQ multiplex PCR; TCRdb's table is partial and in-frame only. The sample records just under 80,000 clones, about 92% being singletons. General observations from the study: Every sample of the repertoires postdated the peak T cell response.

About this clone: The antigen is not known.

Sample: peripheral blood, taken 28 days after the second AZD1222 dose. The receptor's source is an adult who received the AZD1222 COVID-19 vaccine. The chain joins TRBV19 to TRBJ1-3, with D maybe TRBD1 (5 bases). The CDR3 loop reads CATKRTTDTGNTIYF. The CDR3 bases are TGTGCCACCAAGAGAACGACAGATACTGGAAACACCATATATTTT.